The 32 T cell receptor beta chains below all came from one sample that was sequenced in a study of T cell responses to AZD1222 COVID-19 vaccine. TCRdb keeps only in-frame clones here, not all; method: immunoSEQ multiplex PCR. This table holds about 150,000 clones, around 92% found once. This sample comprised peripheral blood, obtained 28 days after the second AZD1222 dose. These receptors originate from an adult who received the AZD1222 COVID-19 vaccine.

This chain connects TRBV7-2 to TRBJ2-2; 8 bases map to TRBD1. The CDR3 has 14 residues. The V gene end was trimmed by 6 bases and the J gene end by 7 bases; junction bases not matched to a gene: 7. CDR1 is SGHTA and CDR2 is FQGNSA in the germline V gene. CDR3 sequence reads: CASRSPGGIGELFF. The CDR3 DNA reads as TGTGCCAGCAGGAGCCCAGGGGGCATCGGGGAGCTGTTTTTT.

The CDR3 region is CASSSTRTGEKLFF. DNA of the CDR3: TGTGCCAGCAGCTCGACGCGCACAGGGGAAAAACTGTTTTTT. V gene TRBV6-6 combines with J gene TRBJ1-4, with a tentative D call TRBD1 (6 bases). The CDR3 is 14 amino acids. CDR1 and CDR2 from the germline V gene are MNHNY and SVGAGI (reference sequence). Trimming removed 6 bases at V and 8 bases at J, with 16 bases between.

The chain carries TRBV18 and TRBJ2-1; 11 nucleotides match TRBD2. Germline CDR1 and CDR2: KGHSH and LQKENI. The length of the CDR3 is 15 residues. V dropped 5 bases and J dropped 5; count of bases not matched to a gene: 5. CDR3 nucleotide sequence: TGTGCCAGCTCATCGGGACTAGCGGAAAACAATGAGCAGTTCTTC. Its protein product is CASSSGLAENNEQFF.

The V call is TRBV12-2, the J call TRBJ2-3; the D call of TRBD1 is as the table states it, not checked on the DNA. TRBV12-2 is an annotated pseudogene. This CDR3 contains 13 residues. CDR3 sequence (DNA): TGTGCAAGTCGCTTGGACAGGCCAGATACGCAGTATTTT. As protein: CASRLDRPDTQYF.

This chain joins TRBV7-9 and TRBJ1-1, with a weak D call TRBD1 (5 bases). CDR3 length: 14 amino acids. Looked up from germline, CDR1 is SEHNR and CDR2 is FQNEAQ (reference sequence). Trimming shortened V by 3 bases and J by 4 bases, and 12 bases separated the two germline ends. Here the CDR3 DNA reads TGTGCCAGCAGCTTGGGCAGGGTGGGCACTGAAGCTTTCTTT. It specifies CASSLGRVGTEAFF.

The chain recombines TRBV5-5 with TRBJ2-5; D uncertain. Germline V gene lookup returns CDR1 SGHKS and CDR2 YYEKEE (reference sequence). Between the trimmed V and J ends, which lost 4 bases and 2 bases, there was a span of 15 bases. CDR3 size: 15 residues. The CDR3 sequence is CASSTASGRQETQYF. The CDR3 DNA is TGTGCCAGCAGCACTGCTTCGGGTCGGCAAGAGACCCAGTACTTC.

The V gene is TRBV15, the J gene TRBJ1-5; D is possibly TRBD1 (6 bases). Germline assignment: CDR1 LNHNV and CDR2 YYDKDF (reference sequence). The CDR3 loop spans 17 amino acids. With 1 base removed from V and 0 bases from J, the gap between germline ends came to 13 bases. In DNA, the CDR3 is TGTGCCACCAGCAGAGGCAGGGGACCCTCTAGCAATCAGCCCCAGCATTTT. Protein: CATSRGRGPSSNQPQHF.

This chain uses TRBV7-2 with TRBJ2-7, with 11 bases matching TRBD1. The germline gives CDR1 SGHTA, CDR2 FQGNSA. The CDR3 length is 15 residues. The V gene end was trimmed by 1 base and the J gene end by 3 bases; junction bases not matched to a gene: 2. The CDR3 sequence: CASSLVGTGGYEQYF. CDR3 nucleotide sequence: TGTGCCAGCAGCTTAGTCGGGACAGGGGGCTACGAGCAGTACTTC.

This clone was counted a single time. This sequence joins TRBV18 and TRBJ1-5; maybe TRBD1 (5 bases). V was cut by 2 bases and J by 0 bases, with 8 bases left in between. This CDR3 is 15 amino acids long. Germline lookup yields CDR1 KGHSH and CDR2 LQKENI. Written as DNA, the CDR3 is TGTGCCAGCTCACCAAGGGGCCCTAGCAATCAGCCCCAGCATTTT. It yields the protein CASSPRGPSNQPQHF. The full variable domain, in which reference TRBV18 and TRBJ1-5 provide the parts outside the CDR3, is NAGVMQNPRHLVRRRGQEARLRCSPMKGHSHVYWYRQLPEEGLKFMVYLQKENIIDESGMPKERFSAEFPKEGPSILRIQQVVRGDSAAYFCASSPRGPSNQPQHFGDGTRLSIL.

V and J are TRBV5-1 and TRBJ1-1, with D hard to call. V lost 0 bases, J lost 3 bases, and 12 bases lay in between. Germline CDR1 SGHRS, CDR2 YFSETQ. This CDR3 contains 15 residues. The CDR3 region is CASSLGPGWDTEAFF. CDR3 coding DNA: TGCGCCAGCAGCTTGGGGCCGGGCTGGGACACTGAAGCTTTCTTT.

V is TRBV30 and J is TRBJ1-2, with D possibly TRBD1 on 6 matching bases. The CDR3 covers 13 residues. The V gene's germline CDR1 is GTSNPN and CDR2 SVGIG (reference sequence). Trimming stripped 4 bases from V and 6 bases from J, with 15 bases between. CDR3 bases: TGTGCCTGGACCCGAGGCAGGGGAGATGGCTACACCTTC. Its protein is CAWTRGRGDGYTF.

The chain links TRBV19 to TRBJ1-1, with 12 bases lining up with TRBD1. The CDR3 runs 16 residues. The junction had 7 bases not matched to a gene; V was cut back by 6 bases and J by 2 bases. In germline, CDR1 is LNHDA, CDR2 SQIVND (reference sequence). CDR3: CASRTGQGASNTEAFF. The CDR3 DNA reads TGTGCCAGTAGGACGGGACAGGGGGCGTCTAACACTGAAGCTTTCTTT. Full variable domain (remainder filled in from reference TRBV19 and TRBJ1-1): DGGITQSPKYLFRKEGQNVTLSCEQNLNHDAMYWYRQDPGQGLRLIYYSQIVNDFQKGDIAEGYSVSREKKESFPLTVTSAQKNPTAFYLCASRTGQGASNTEAFFGQGTRLTVV.

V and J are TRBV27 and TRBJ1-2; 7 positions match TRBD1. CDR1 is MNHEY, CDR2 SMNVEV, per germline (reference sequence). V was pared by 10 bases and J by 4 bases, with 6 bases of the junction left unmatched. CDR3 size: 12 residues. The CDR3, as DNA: TGTGCCACCAAACAGGGGAGCTATGGCTACACCTTC. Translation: CATKQGSYGYTF.

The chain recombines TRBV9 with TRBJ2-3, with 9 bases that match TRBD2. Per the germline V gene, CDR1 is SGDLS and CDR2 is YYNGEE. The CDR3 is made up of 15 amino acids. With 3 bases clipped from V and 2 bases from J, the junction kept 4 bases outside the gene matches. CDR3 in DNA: TGTGCCAGCAGCGGACTAGCGGAGTACACAGATACGCAGTATTTT. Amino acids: CASSGLAEYTDTQYF.

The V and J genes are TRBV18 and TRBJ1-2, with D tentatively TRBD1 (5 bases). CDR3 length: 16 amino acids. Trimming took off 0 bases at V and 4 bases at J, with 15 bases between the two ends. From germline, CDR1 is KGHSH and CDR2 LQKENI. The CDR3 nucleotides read TGTGCCAGCTCACCACCCGAACAGGATATTAGCTATGGCTACACCTTC. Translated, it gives CASSPPEQDISYGYTF. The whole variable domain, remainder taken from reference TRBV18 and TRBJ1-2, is NAGVMQNPRHLVRRRGQEARLRCSPMKGHSHVYWYRQLPEEGLKFMVYLQKENIIDESGMPKERFSAEFPKEGPSILRIQQVVRGDSAAYFCASSPPEQDISYGYTFGSGTRLTVV.

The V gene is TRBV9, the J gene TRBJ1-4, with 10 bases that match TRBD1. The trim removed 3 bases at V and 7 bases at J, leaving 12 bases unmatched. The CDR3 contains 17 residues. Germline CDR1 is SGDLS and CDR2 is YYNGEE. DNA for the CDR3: TGTGCCAGCAGCGCCCGGGACAGGGGTTATCAGAGTGAAAAACTGTTTTTT. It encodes CASSARDRGYQSEKLFF. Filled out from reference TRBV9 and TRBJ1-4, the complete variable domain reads DSGVTQTPKHLITATGQRVTLRCSPRSGDLSVYWYQQSLDQGLQFLIQYYNGEERAKGNILERFSAQQFPDLHSELNLSSLELGDSALYFCASSARDRGYQSEKLFFGSGTQLSVL.

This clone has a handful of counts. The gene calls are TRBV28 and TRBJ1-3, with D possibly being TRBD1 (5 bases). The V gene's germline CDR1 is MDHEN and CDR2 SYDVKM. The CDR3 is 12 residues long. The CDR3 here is CALGGDGNTIYF. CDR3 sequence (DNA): TGTGCGTTGGGGGGAGATGGAAACACCATATATTTT. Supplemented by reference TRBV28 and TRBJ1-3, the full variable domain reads DVKVTQSSRYLVKRTGEKVFLECVQDMDHENMFWYRQDPGLGLRLIYFSYDVKMKEKGDIPEGYSVSREKKERFSLILESASTNQTSMYLCALGGDGNTIYFGEGSWLTVV.

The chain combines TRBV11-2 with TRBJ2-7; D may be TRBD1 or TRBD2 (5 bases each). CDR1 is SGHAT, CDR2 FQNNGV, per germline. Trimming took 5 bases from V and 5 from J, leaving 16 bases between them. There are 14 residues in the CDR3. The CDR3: CASSPWKGSNEQYF. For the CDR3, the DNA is TGTGCCAGCAGCCCCTGGAAGGGGAGCAACGAGCAGTACTTC.

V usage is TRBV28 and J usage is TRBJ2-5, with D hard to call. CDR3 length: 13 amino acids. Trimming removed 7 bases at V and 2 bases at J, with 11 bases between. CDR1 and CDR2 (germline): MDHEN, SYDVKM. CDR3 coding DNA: TGTGCCAGCATGAACTCTGATCAAGAGACCCAGTACTTC. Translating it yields CASMNSDQETQYF.

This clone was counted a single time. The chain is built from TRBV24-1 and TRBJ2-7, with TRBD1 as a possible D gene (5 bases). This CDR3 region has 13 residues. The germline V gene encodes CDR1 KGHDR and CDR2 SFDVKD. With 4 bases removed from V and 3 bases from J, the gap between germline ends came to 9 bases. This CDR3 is CATSDSQVYEQYF. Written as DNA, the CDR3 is TGTGCCACCAGTGACTCACAGGTCTACGAGCAGTACTTC.

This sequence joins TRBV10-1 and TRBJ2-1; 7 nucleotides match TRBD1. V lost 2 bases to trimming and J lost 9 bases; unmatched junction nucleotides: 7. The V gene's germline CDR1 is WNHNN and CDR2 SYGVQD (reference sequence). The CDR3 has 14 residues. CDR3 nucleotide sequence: TGCGCCAGCAGTGAGACACAGGGGACAACTGAGCAGTTCTTC. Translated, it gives CASSETQGTTEQFF.

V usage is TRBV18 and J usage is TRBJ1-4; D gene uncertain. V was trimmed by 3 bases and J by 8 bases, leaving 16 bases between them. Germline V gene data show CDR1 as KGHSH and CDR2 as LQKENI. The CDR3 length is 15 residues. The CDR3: CASSPGELRSEKLFF. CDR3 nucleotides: TGTGCCAGCTCACCTGGGGAGTTGAGGAGCGAAAAACTGTTTTTT.

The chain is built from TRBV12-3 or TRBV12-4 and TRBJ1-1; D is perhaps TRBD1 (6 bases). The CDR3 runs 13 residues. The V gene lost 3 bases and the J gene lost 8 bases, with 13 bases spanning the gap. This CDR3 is CASSFGGGLEAFF. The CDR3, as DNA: TGTGCCAGCAGTTTTGGGGGGGGGCTGGAAGCTTTCTTT.

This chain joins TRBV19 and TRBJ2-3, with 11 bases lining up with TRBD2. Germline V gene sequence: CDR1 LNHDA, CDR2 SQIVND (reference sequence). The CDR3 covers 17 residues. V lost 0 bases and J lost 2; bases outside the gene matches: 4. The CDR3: CASSIETSGRITDTQYF. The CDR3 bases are TGTGCCAGTAGTATAGAAACTAGCGGGAGAATCACAGATACGCAGTATTTT.

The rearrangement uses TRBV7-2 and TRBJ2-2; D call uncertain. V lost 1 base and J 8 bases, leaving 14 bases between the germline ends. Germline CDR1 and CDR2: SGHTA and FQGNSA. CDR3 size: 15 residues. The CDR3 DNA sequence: TGTGCCAGCAGCTTAGTGACTCCCACTCAGGGGGAGCTGTTTTTT. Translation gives CASSLVTPTQGELFF.

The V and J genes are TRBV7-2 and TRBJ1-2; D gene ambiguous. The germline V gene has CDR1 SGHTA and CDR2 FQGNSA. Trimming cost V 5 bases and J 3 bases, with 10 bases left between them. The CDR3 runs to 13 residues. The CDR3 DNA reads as TGTGCCAGCAGCCCATCTCGGGACTATGGCTACACCTTC. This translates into CASSPSRDYGYTF. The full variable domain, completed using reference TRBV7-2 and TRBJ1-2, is GAGVSQSPSNKVTEKGKDVELRCDPISGHTALYWYRQSLGQGLEFLIYFQGNSAPDKSGLPSDRFSAERTGGSVSTLTIQRTQQEDSAVYLCASSPSRDYGYTFGSGTRLTVV.

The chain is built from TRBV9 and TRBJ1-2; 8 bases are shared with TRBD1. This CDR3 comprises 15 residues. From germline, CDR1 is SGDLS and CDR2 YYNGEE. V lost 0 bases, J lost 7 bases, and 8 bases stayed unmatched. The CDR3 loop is CASSVASSGGLGYTF. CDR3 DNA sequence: TGTGCCAGCAGCGTAGCCTCTTCAGGGGGCCTTGGCTACACCTTC.

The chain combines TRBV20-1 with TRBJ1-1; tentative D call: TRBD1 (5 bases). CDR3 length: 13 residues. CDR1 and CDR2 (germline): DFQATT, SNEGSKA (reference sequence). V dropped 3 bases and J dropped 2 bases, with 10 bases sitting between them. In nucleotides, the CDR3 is TGCAGTGCTAGTCGACAGCCTAACACTGAAGCTTTCTTT. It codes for CSASRQPNTEAFF.

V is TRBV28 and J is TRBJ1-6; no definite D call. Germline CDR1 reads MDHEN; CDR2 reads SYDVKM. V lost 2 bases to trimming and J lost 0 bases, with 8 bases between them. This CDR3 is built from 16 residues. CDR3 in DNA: TGTGCCAGCAGTTTACGGCAGAGCTCCTATAATTCACCCCTCCACTTT. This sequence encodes CASSLRQSSYNSPLHF. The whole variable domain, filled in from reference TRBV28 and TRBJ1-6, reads DVKVTQSSRYLVKRTGEKVFLECVQDMDHENMFWYRQDPGLGLRLIYFSYDVKMKEKGDIPEGYSVSREKKERFSLILESASTNQTSMYLCASSLRQSSYNSPLHFGNGTRLTVT.

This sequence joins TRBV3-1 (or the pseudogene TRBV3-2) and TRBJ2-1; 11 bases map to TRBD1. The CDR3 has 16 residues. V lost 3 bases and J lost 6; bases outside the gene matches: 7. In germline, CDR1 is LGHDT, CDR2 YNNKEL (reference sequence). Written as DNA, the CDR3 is TGTGCCAGCAGCCAGAAAGGACAGGGGGCTAGCAATGAGCAGTTCTTC. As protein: CASSQKGQGASNEQFF.

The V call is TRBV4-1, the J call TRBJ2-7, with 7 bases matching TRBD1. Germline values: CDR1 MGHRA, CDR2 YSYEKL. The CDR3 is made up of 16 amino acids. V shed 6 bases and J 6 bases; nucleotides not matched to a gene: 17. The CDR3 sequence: CASRGWMQGEGGEQYF. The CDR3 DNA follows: TGCGCCAGCAGGGGGTGGATGCAGGGGGAAGGTGGCGAGCAGTACTTC.

The CDR3 sequence: CASSLGTVTMNTEAFF. The CDR3 DNA sequence: TGTGCCAGCAGCTTAGGGACGGTCACTATGAACACTGAAGCTTTCTTT. The chain joins TRBV7-2 to TRBJ1-1; no clear D gene. There are 16 residues in the CDR3. V gave up 1 base and J gave up 0 bases, with 12 bases separating them. Germline CDR1 and CDR2: SGHTA and FQGNSA.